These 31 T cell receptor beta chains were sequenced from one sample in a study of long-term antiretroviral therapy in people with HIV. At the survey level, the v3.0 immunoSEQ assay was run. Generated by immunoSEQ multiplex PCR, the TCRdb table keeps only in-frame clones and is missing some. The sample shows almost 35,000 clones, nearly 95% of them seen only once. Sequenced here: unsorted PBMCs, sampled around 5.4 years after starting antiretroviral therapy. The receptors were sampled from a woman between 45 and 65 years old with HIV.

DNA for the CDR3: TGTGCCAGCAGCCCCGCCGGACTAGCGGGGCTCACCGGGGAGCTGTTTTTT. Translation gives CASSPAGLAGLTGELFF. The J gene is TRBJ2-2, the V gene TRBV7-3; TRBD2 matches 12 bases. J lost 4 bases, V lost 5 bases, and 8 bases had no gene match. This CDR3 contains 17 residues. Germline V CDR1 and CDR2: SGHTA, FQGTGA.

Here the CDR3 reads CASSGYRATGELFF. CDR3 sequence (DNA): TGTGCCAGCAGCGGATACAGGGCGACCGGGGAGCTGTTTTTT. The rearrangement links TRBV9 to TRBJ2-2, with D possibly being TRBD1 (6 bases). The CDR3 runs to 14 residues. Trimming shortened V by 3 bases and J by 5 bases, and 11 bases separated the two germline ends. CDR1 is SGDLS, CDR2 YYNGEE, per germline.

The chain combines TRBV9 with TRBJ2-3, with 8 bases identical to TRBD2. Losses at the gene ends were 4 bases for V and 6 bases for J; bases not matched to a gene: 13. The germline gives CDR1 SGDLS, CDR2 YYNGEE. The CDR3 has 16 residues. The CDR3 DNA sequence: TGTGCCAGCAGCACCCCAGCGGGGGTCCCGGGGGATACGCAGTATTTT. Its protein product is CASSTPAGVPGDTQYF.

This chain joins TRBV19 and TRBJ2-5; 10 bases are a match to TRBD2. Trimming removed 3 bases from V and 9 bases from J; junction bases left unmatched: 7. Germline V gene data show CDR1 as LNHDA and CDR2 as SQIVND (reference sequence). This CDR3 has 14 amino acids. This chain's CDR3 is CASSIGAGGNSQYF. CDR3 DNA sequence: TGTGCCAGTAGTATTGGAGCGGGGGGGAATTCCCAGTACTTC. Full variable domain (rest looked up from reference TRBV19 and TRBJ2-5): DGGITQSPKYLFRKEGQNVTLSCEQNLNHDAMYWYRQDPGQGLRLIYYSQIVNDFQKGDIAEGYSVSREKKESFPLTVTSAQKNPTAFYLCASSIGAGGNSQYFGPGTRLLVL.

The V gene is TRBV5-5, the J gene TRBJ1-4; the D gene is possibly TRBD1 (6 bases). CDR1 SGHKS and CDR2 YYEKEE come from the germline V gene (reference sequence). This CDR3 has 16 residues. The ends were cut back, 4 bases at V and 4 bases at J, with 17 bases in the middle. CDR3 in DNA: TGTGCCAGCAGCCTAGGGGGGCAGGGACGTAATGAAAAACTGTTTTTT. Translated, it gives CASSLGGQGRNEKLFF.

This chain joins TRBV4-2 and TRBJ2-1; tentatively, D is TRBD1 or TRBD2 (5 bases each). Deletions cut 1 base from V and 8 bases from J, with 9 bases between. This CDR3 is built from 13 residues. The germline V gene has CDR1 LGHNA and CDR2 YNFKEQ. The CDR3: CASSQVKGHEQFF. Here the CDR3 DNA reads TGTGCCAGCAGCCAAGTTAAGGGACATGAGCAGTTCTTC.

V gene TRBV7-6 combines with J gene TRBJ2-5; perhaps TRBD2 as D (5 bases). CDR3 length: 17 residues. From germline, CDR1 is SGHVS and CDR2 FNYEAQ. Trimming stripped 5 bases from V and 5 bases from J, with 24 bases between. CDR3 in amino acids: CASSRVRTQYPTETQYF. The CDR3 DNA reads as TGTGCCAGCAGCCGCGTACGGACTCAATACCCAACGGAGACCCAGTACTTC.

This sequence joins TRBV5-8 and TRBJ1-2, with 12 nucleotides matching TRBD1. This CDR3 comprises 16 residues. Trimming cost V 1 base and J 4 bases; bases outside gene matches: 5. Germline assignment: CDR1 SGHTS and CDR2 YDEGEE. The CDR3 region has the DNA TGTGCCAGCAGCTTGAAGGGACAGGGGGCAATCTATGGCTACACCTTC. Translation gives CASSLKGQGAIYGYTF.

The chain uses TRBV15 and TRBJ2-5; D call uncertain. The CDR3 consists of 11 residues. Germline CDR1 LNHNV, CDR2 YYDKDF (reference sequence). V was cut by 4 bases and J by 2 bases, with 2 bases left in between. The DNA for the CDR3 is TGTGCCACCAGCAATCAAGAGACCCAGTACTTC. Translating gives CATSNQETQYF. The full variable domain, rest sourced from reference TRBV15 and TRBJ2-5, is DAMVIQNPRYQVTQFGKPVTLSCSQTLNHNVMYWYQQKSSQAPKLLFHYYDKDFNNEADTPDNFQSRRPNTSFCFLDIRSPGLGDTAMYLCATSNQETQYFGPGTRLLVL.

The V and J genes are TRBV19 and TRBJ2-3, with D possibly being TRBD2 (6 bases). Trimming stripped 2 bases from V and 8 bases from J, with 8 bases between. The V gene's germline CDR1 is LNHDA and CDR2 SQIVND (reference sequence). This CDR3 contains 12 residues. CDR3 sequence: CASSIMEGTQYF. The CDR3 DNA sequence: TGTGCCAGTAGTATAATGGAGGGTACGCAGTATTTT. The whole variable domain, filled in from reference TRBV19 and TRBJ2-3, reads DGGITQSPKYLFRKEGQNVTLSCEQNLNHDAMYWYRQDPGQGLRLIYYSQIVNDFQKGDIAEGYSVSREKKESFPLTVTSAQKNPTAFYLCASSIMEGTQYFGPGTRLTVL.

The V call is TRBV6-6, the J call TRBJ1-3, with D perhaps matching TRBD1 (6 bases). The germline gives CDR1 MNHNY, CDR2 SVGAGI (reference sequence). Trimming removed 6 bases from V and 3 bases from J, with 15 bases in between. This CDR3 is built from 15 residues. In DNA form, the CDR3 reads TGTGCCAGCAGCCCAGGGGAGGCCTTTGGAAACACCATATATTTT. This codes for CASSPGEAFGNTIYF.

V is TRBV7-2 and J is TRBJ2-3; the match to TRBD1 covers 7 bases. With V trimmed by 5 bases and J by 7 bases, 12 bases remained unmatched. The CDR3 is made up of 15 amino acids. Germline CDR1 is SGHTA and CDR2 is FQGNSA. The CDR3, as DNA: TGTGCCAGCAGCCCCGCGACAGGGCCACAACATACGCAGTATTTT. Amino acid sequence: CASSPATGPQHTQYF.

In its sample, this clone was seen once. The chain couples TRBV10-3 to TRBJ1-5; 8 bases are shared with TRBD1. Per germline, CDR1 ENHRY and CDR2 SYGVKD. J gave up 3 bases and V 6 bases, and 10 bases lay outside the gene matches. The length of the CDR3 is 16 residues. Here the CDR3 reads CAISAGTGGSNQPQHF. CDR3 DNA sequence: TGTGCCATCAGCGCTGGGACAGGTGGTTCCAATCAGCCCCAGCATTTT.

The chain's CDR3 is CASSPRTGGRTEAFF. In DNA form, the CDR3 reads TGTGCCAGCAGCCCCAGGACAGGGGGCCGCACTGAAGCTTTCTTT. J is TRBJ1-1 and V is TRBV7-3, with 11 bases fitting TRBD1. Per germline, CDR1 SGHTA and CDR2 FQGTGA. V shed 5 bases and J 4 bases; nucleotides not matched to a gene: 6. This CDR3 has 15 amino acids.

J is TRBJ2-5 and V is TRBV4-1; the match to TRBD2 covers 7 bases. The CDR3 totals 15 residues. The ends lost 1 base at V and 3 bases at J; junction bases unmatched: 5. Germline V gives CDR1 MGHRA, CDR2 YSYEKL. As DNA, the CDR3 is TGCGCCAGCAGCCAAGCAAATCTAGCGGAAGAGACCCAGTACTTC. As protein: CASSQANLAEETQYF.

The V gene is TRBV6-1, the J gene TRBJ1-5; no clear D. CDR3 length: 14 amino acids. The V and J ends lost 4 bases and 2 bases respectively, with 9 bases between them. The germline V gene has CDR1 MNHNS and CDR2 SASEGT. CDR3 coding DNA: TGTGCCAGCAGTGGTCTCCAGGGCAATCAGCCCCAGCATTTT. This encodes CASSGLQGNQPQHF.

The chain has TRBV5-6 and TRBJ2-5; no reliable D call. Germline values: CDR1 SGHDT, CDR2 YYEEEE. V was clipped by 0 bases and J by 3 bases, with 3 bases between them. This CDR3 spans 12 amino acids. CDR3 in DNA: TGTGCCAGCAGCTTGGACAAAGAGACCCAGTACTTC. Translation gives CASSLDKETQYF.

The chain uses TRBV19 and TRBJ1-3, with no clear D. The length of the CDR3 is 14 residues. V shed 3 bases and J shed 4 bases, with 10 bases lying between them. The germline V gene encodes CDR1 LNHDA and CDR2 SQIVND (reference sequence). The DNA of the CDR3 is TGTGCCAGTAGTATGGGCGGGCCCGGAAACACCATATATTTT. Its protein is CASSMGGPGNTIYF. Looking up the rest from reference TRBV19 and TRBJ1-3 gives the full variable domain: DGGITQSPKYLFRKEGQNVTLSCEQNLNHDAMYWYRQDPGQGLRLIYYSQIVNDFQKGDIAEGYSVSREKKESFPLTVTSAQKNPTAFYLCASSMGGPGNTIYFGEGSWLTVV.

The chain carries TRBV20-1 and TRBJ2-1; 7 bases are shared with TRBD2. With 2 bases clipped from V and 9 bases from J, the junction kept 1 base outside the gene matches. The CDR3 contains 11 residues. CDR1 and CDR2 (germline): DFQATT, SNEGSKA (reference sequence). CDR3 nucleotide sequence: TGCAGTGCTAGATTAGCGGGTGAGCAGTTCTTC. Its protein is CSARLAGEQFF.

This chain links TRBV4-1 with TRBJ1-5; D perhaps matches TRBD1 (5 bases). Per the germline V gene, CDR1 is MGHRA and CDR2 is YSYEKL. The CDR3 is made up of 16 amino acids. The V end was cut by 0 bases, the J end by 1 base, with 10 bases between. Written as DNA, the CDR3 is TGCGCCAGCAGCCAAGATTCTGGGGGGAGCAATCAGCCCCAGCATTTT. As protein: CASSQDSGGSNQPQHF.

The chain's CDR3 is CASSPPAPGYGYTF. The CDR3 DNA reads TGTGCCAGCTCACCCCCGGCACCTGGGTATGGCTACACCTTC. This chain uses TRBV18 with TRBJ1-2; D call uncertain. The CDR3 loop spans 14 amino acids. Germline V gives CDR1 KGHSH, CDR2 LQKENI. V was trimmed by 3 bases and J by 5 bases, leaving 13 bases between them.

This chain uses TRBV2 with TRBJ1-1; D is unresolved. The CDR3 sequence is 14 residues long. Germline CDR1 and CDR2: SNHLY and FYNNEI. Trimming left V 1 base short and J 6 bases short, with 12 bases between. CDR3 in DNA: TGTGCCAGCAGTGAAGACGGCTTCGTAGCTGAAGCTTTCTTT. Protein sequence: CASSEDGFVAEAFF. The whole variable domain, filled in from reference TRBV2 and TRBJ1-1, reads EPEVTQTPSHQVTQMGQEVILRCVPISNHLYFYWYRQILGQKVEFLVSFYNNEISEKSEIFDDQFSVERPDGSNFTLKIRSTKLEDSAMYFCASSEDGFVAEAFFGQGTRLTVV.

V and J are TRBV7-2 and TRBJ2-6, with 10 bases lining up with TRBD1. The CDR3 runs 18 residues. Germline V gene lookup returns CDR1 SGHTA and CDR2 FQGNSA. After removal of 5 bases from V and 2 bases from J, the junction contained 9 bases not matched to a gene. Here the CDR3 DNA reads TGTGCCAGCAGCCTGACCAGACAGGGGGCGACTGGGGCCAACGTCCTGACTTTC. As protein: CASSLTRQGATGANVLTF.

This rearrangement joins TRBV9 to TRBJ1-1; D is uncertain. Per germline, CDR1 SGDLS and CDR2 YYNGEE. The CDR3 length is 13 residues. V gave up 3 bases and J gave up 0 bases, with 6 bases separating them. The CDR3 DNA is TGTGCCAGCAGCGCTGACATGAACACTGAAGCTTTCTTT. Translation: CASSADMNTEAFF.

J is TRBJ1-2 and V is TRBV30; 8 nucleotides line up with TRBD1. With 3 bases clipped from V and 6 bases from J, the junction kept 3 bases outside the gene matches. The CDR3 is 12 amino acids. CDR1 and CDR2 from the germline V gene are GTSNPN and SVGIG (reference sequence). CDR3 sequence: CAWRHRGDGYTF. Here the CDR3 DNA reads TGTGCCTGGAGGCACAGGGGGGATGGCTACACCTTC.

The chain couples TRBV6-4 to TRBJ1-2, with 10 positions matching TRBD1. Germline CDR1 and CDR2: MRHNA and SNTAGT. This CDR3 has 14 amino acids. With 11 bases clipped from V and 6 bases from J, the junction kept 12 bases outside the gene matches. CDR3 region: CASRRDRGSDGYTF. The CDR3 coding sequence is TGTGCCTCCCGCCGGGACAGGGGCTCCGATGGCTACACCTTC.

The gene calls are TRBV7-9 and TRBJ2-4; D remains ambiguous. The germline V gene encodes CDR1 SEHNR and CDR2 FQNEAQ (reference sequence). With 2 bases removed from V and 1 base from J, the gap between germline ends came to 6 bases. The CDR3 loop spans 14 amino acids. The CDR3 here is CASSLSSAKNIQYF. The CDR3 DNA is TGTGCCAGCAGCTTAAGCTCTGCCAAAAACATTCAGTACTTC.

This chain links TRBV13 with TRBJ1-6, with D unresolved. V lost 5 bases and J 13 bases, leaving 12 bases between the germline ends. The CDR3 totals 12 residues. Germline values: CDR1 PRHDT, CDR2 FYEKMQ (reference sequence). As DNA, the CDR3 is TGTGCCAGCAGCCTCTCGGCTTCTCCCCTCCACTTT. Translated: CASSLSASPLHF. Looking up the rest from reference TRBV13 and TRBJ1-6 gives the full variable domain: AAGVIQSPRHLIKEKRETATLKCYPIPRHDTVYWYQQGPGQDPQFLISFYEKMQSDKGSIPDRFSAQQFSDYHSELNMSSLELGDSALYFCASSLSASPLHFGNGTRLTVT.

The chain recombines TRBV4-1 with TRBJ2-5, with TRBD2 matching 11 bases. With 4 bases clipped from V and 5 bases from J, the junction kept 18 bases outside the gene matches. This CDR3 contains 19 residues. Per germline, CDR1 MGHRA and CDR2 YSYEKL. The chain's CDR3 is CASSPPASGGPSGTETQYF. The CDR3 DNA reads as TGCGCCAGCAGCCCCCCGGCTAGCGGGGGGCCGAGTGGGACGGAGACCCAGTACTTC.

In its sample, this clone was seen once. The CDR3 is CASSLGAGSISGANVLTF. The CDR3 DNA follows: TGTGCCAGCAGCTTAGGGGCAGGCAGCATCTCTGGGGCCAACGTCCTGACTTTC. The rearrangement links TRBV7-9 to TRBJ2-6; D is ambiguous. V was trimmed by 1 base and J by 0 bases, leaving 13 bases between them. The CDR3 is 18 amino acids. Germline V gene data show CDR1 as SEHNR and CDR2 as FQNEAQ (reference sequence).

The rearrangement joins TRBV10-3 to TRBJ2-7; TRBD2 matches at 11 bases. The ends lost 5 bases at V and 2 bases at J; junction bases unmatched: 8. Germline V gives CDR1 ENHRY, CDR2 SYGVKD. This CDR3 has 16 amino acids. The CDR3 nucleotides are TGTGCCATCAGTTCAGCCACTAGCGGGGGTCCCTACGAGCAGTACTTC. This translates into CAISSATSGGPYEQYF.